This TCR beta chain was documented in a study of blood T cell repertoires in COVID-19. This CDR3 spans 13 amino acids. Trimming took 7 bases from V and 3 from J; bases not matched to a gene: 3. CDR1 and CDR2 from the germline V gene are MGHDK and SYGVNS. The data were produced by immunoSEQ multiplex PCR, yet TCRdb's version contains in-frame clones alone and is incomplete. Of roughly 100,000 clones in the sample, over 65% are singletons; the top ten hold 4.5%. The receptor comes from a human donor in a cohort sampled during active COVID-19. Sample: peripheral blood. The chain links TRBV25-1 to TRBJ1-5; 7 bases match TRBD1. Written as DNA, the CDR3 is TGTGCCAGCAAGGGACAGTACAATCAGCCCCAGCATTTT. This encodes CASKGQYNQPQHF.